This T cell receptor (beta chain) was observed in a study of cytomegalovirus exposure and HLA in healthy donors. The PCR had 60 Vbeta and 13 Jbeta primers. Profiling relied on immunoSEQ multiplex PCR, and the TCRdb table lists in-frame clones only, not all of them. Here the sample spans about 120,000 clones, around 80% being singletons. Germline V CDR1 and CDR2: MNHNS, SASEGT. CDR3 size: 14 residues. V shed 4 bases and J shed 2 bases, with 10 bases lying between them. This clone came up once. Its antigen is undetermined. Broader study findings: A later analysis linked a missense variant in DCLRE1C to the trimming of TCR beta V and J genes.

The chain joins TRBV6-1 to TRBJ2-3, with D possibly being TRBD2 (5 bases). The source is a female donor in good health and CMV-seronegative. Sequencing input: PBMCs. The CDR3, as DNA: TGTGCCAGCAGTGTACTAGGGAACACAGATACGCAGTATTTT. Protein product: CASSVLGNTDTQYF.